This T cell receptor (beta chain) emerged from a study of blood T cell repertoires in COVID-19. For the study at large: Both acute and convalescent COVID-19 samples were obtained from the United States, Italy and Spain. PBMCs, B-cell-depleted T cells, or T cells were the source of the cDNA or gDNA that made up the material.

The germline V gene encodes CDR1 MNHEY and CDR2 SVGEGT. This CDR3 has 12 residues. The V end lost 2 bases, the J end lost 10 bases, and 9 bases lay between the germline ends. Original analysis: Amplifying reference gene primers gave estimates of nucleated cell counts. The table came from immunoSEQ multiplex PCR; TCRdb's copy has only in-frame clones and leaves some out. That table furnishes V, J and clone size, whereas the DNA furnished D and trimming. The sample holds 200,000 or so clones, 65% to 85% seen once. The sequence was obtained from a woman aged 25-40 years with acute or convalescent COVID-19. The J gene is TRBJ2-4, the V gene TRBV6-2 or TRBV6-3, with D tentatively TRBD2 (6 bases). The sample was peripheral blood. The CDR3 here is CASSYTGDIQYF. The DNA of the CDR3 is TGTGCCAGCAGTTACACGGGGGATATTCAGTACTTC.